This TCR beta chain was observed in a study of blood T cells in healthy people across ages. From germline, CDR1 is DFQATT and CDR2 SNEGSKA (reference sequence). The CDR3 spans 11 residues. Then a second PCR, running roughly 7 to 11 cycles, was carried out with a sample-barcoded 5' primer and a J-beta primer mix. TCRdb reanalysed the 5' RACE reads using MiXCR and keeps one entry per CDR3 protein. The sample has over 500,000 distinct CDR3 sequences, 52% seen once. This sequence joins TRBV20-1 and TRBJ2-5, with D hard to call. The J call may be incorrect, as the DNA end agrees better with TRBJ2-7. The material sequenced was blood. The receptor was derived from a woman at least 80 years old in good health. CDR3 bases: TGCAGTGCTCTTGGACCCTCCGAGCAGTACTTC. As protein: CSALGPSEQYF.